The rows below give T cell receptor beta chains drawn from one sample of a study of blood T cell repertoires in COVID-19. Data came from immunoSEQ multiplex PCR; TCRdb stores just in-frame clones and leaves some out. The sample lists 45,000 or so clones, 86% occurring once. Sequenced: peripheral blood. The receptors stem from a middle-aged man with active COVID-19. The CDR3 runs from the conserved cysteine through the conserved F or W. D genes are given only for firm matches. Not all rows give a size; the values are once, few, many and, for expanded clones, a class.

TRBJ2-7 | NA | NA | TRBV6-6 | TGTGCCAGCAGCCCCCTCTCTAGAAACGAGCAGTACTTC | CASSPLSRNEQYF
TRBJ2-3 | NA | NA | TRBV25-1 | TGTGCCAGCAGTGAATTCTCCCTCACAGATACGCAGTATTTT | CASSEFSLTDTQYF
TRBJ2-4 | NA | NA | TRBV5-8 | TGTGCCAGCACCGATCCTCTAGGCAAAAACATTCAGTACTTC | CASTDPLGKNIQYF
TRBJ1-4 | NA | NA | TRBV6-5 | TGTGCCAGCAGTTACGGGCAGACAACTAATGAAAAACTGTTTTTT | CASSYGQTTNEKLFF
TRBJ2-5 | large | NA | TRBV30 | TGTGCCTGGAGTGGGAGGGGACCTCGAGAGACCCAGTACTTC | CAWSGRGPRETQYF
TRBJ2-7 | once | NA | TRBV6-6 | TGTGCCAGCAGTCCGACAGAAACCTACGAGCAGTACTTC | CASSPTETYEQYF
TRBJ2-5 | NA | TRBD1 | TRBV6-5 | TGTGCCAGCAGTTCGCCATCCGGGACAGTTCAAGAGACCCAGTACTTC | CASSSPSGTVQETQYF
TRBJ2-7 | NA | TRBD2 | TRBV19 | TGTGCCATATCAGCGGGAGCCGCGGTCGAGCAGTACTTC | CAISAGAAVEQYF
TRBJ2-7 | NA | TRBD2 | TRBV6-2/TRBV6-3 | TGTGCCAGCAGTTACTCCTCGACTAGCGGGAGCTACGAGCAGTACTTC | CASSYSSTSGSYEQYF
TRBJ2-7 | NA | TRBD2 | TRBV7-3 | TGTGCCAGCAGGTTCACCTATGGTAAGGTGGCGGGGGGCTACGAGCAGTACTTC | CASRFTYGKVAGGYEQYF
TRBJ2-1 | NA | TRBD2 | TRBV3-1/TRBV3-2 | TGTGCCAGCAGCCCGACGAGCGGGATGAATGAGCAGTTCTTC | CASSPTSGMNEQFF
TRBJ1-5 | NA | TRBD1 | TRBV28 | TGTGCCAGCAGTCCCACGACAGGGCACCAGCCCCAGCATTTT | CASSPTTGHQPQHF
TRBJ2-1 | once | TRBD2 | TRBV5-1 | TGCGCCAGCAGCTCCTTGGCACGACTAGCGGAGATGGGAAATGAGCAGTTCTTC | CASSSLARLAEMGNEQFF
TRBJ1-2 | NA | NA | TRBV7-2 | TGTGCCAGCAGCTACCAGGGAGGAATTAACTATGGCTACACCTTC | CASSYQGGINYGYTF
TRBJ2-7 | NA | NA | TRBV19 | TGTGCCAGTTCCACCCAGGACTCCTGGAATGACTACGAGCAGTACTTC | CASSTQDSWNDYEQYF
TRBJ2-7 | NA | TRBD1 | TRBV18 | TGTGCCAGCTCACCTAGGACAGGGGACCCCCTCGAGCAGTACTTC | CASSPRTGDPLEQYF
TRBJ1-1 | NA | TRBD1 | TRBV7-6 | TGTGCCAGCAGCTTAGCGACAGGGACTGAAGCTTTCTTT | CASSLATGTEAFF
TRBJ2-7 | NA | NA | TRBV7-8 | TGTGCCAGCAGCTTAGGACAGATAGCGGACTACGAGCAGTACTTC | CASSLGQIADYEQYF
TRBJ2-3 | NA | TRBD2 | TRBV18 | TGTGCCAGCTCAAGAGCGGGAGGAGATACGCAGTATTTT | CASSRAGGDTQYF
TRBJ2-3 | NA | NA | TRBV11-3 | TGTGCCAGCAGCTCAGGGACTGCTTACGATGAAGATACGCAGTATTTT | CASSSGTAYDEDTQYF
TRBJ1-6 | NA | TRBD1 | TRBV28 | TGTGCCAGCAGTGCCAACAGGGGGCGGAATTCACCCCTCCACTTT | CASSANRGRNSPLHF
TRBJ2-3 | NA | TRBD2 | TRBV24-1 | TGTGCCACCAGTGATTTGTCAGCGGGGGCAGATACGCAGTATTTT | CATSDLSAGADTQYF
TRBJ2-7 | NA | TRBD1 | TRBV19 | TGTGCCAGTAGCTCGACAGGGGGGAGTTACGAGCAGTACTTC | CASSSTGGSYEQYF
TRBJ2-7 | once | TRBD1 | TRBV10-3 | TGTGCCATGGGGACAGGGGAGGACTACGAGCAGTACTTC | CAMGTGEDYEQYF
TRBJ2-3 | NA | NA | TRBV19 | TGTGCCAGTACCCTGCACGGTACGCAGTATTTT | CASTLHGTQYF
TRBJ2-2 | NA | TRBD2 | TRBV4-1 | TGCGCCAGCAGCCCTAGTAGGGCTGCGGGAGGCACCGGGGAGCTGTTTTTT | CASSPSRAAGGTGELFF
TRBJ2-5 | NA | NA | TRBV28 | TGTGCCAGCAGTCAGGGGGGAGGTGATAAGACCCAGTACTTC | CASSQGGGDKTQYF
TRBJ2-5 | NA | TRBD2 | TRBV18 | TGTGCCAGCTCACCGGGGCTAGCGGGAAAAGAGACCCAGTACTTC | CASSPGLAGKETQYF
TRBJ1-1 | NA | NA | TRBV28 | TGTGCCAGCACCCCGGCGGGATGGGGTGAAGCTTTCTTT | CASTPAGWGEAFF
TRBJ2-5 | NA | TRBD1 | TRBV30 | TGTGCCTGGAACTTGGGACAGAGGTGGGAGACCCAGTACTTC | CAWNLGQRWETQYF
TRBJ2-7 | once | TRBD1 | TRBV5-1 | TGCGCCAGCAGCACGGGACAGAACTCCTACGAGCAGTACTTC | CASSTGQNSYEQYF
TRBJ1-2 | NA | NA | TRBV9 | TGTGCCAGCAGCGCCCGAGACAGGTTTAACTATGGCTACACCTTC | CASSARDRFNYGYTF
TRBJ1-2 | NA | TRBD1 | TRBV7-9 | TGTGCCAGCAGACCGACAGGGGAAGGTGGCTACACCTTC | CASRPTGEGGYTF
TRBJ2-1 | NA | TRBD2 | TRBV10-2 | TGCGCCAGCACTGGGACTAGCGGGAGTAGCAATGAGCAGTTCTTC | CASTGTSGSSNEQFF
TRBJ1-1 | NA | TRBD1 | TRBV27 | TGTGCCAGCAGTTCAAAACAGGGGGCGAACACTGAAGCTTTCTTT | CASSSKQGANTEAFF
TRBJ1-1 | NA | TRBD1 | TRBV10-2 | TGCGCCAGCAGAGGGACAGGGACTTTCACTGAAGCTTTCTTT | CASRGTGTFTEAFF
TRBJ1-2 | NA | TRBD1 | TRBV25-1 | TGTGCCAGCAGCTCTCAGGGGGCAGTTTATGGCTACACCTTC | CASSSQGAVYGYTF
TRBJ2-5 | NA | NA | TRBV4-1 | TGCGCCAGCAGCCACCCCAACCAAGAGACCCAGTACTTC | CASSHPNQETQYF
TRBJ1-1 | NA | NA | TRBV28 | TGTGCCAGCATATTACAGGTGGGCACTGAAGCTTTCTTT | CASILQVGTEAFF
TRBJ1-4 | NA | NA | TRBV2 | TGTGCCAGCAGTGTAAGACAGGCTAAAGAAAAACTGTTTTTT | CASSVRQAKEKLFF
TRBJ2-6 | NA | TRBD1 | TRBV2 | TGTATCCCCGCCGGACAGGGGGCGACTGGGGCCAACGTCCTGACTTTC | CIPAGQGATGANVLTF
TRBJ1-2 | NA | NA | TRBV5-5 | TGTGCCAGCAGCGTAACACAGGGTGGTAGGGGCTACACCTTC | CASSVTQGGRGYTF
TRBJ2-7 | NA | TRBD1 | TRBV23-1 | TGCGCCAGCAGTCAACATCCCGACAGGGGGCTCGACGAGCAGTACTTC | CASSQHPDRGLDEQYF
TRBJ2-3 | NA | NA | TRBV9 | TGTGCCAGCTCGCGCTATCCAGATACGCAGTATTTT | CASSRYPDTQYF
TRBJ2-1 | NA | TRBD2 | TRBV25-1 | TGTGCCAGCAGTGGACTAGCGGGACGAAAACACTCCTACAATGAGCAGTTCTTC | CASSGLAGRKHSYNEQFF
TRBJ2-7 | NA | TRBD1 | TRBV5-1 | TGCGCCAGCAGCATATCGGGACAGGACTACGAGCAGTACTTC | CASSISGQDYEQYF
TRBJ1-5 | NA | NA | TRBV9 | TGTGCCAGCAGCCCCGACACGGGGAGTCAGCCCCAGCATTTT | CASSPDTGSQPQHF
TRBJ2-6 | NA | NA | TRBV15 | TGTGCCACCAGCAGAACGTTTCATTCATTGGCAGGCTCTGGGGCCAACGTCCTGACTTTC | CATSRTFHSLAGSGANVLTF
TRBJ2-7 | NA | NA | TRBV4-1 | TGCGCCAGCAGCCAAGCTCGAGGATCCTACGAGCAGTACTTC | CASSQARGSYEQYF
TRBJ2-7 | NA | TRBD1 | TRBV7-2 | TGTGCCAGCAGCCCTATAAGAAGGGACAGGAGCCCTACCTACGAGCAGTACTTC | CASSPIRRDRSPTYEQYF
TRBJ2-3 | NA | TRBD2 | TRBV15 | TGTGCCACCAGCAGTCCGGGACTAGCGGGGCGAGATACGCAGTATTTT | CATSSPGLAGRDTQYF
TRBJ2-1 | NA | TRBD2 | TRBV28 | TGTGCCAGCAGTCCGGGACTAGCGGACTACAATGAGCAGTTCTTC | CASSPGLADYNEQFF
TRBJ2-7 | NA | TRBD2 | TRBV13 | TGTGCCAGCAGCCTGGGACTAGCGGGAGAGGGGTCTTACGAGCAGTACTTC | CASSLGLAGEGSYEQYF